This paragraph reports one T cell receptor (beta chain). The specificity of this receptor is unknown. No clone much larger than this one lies a single base away; base qualities are absent. In the prospective study, participants were roughly 18 to 95 years old, resided in about two dozen geographic areas of the United States, and were enrolled through a virtual design. To assign participants to cohorts, the prospective study relied on clinical history that participants themselves reported in a screening survey and a study questionnaire. For ImmuneRACE Cohort 3, a participant was defined as recovered based on two consecutive negative NP/OP PCR tests, clearance by a healthcare professional, or resolution of symptoms. Mobile phlebotomists in the prospective study collected whole blood, serum and a nasopharyngeal or oropharyngeal swab from every participant. Participants in the prospective study had the option to provide additional blood draws and questionnaires over a 2-month period. Blood samples from the prospective study were shipped frozen or at room temperature prior to DNA extraction.

TCRbeta CDR3 regions were amplified from genomic DNA using the immunoSEQ Assay, a bias-controlled multiplex PCR. On the study's bioinformatics: The number of nucleated cells in each sample was estimated from the amplification of reference gene primers within the assay. To quantify the absolute abundance of each unique TCRbeta CDR3 rearrangement, sequence reads were collapsed and filtered. For each sample, productive Simpson clonality was calculated as the square root of Simpson's diversity index across productive rearrangements. Held by TCRdb, this immuneACCESS table contains in-frame sequences only and omits some clones. Under half of the omission traces to an unresolved V gene where checked; the cause of the rest is unknown. The V and J calls and the clone size are those of that table, but D and trimming were determined from the DNA. A total of more than 200,000 clones appear in this sample, roughly 86% of them only once. Jointly, the top ten make up 1.5% to 2% of the sample.

The entry originates in a study of blood T cell repertoires in COVID-19 (dated by TCRdb to the early 2020s). Turning to the overall study: The collaborator samples originated in the United States, Italy and Spain and spanned the acute and convalescent phases of COVID-19. The prospective study material was composed of cDNA or gDNA derived from T cells, B-cell-depleted T cells, or PBMCs. The dataset comprised deeply sampled blood TCRbeta repertoires from subjects exposed to, actively infected with, or recovered from COVID-19. A freely available public database, intended as a resource for researchers studying the immune response to SARS-CoV-2, is where the repertoires were released. Samples came from the ongoing ImmuneRACE study (first 160 participants) plus 1,254 subjects from 6 global collaborators. Nearly every sample came with metadata listing a de-identified subject ID, COVID-19 status, age in years and sex. Where available, HLA class I and class II types were taken from metadata supplied by the sample provider and were not determined by assay-based typing.

General conclusions and limits of the study: The quantity of clinical and demographic metadata differed by source and by participant and was supplied without curation.

V lost 5 bases and J lost 4 bases; the stretch between them is 18 bases long. The CDR3 holds 16 amino acids from the cysteine to the phenylalanine. The read is trimmed to its CDR3 DNA, 48 bases read in frame from base 1. The germline V gene yields SGHAT for CDR1 and FQNNGV for CDR2. What was sequenced was PBMCs or T cells enriched from blood (not recorded which). The chain was built from TRBV11-2 and TRBJ1-3, and possibly TRBD1, on 6 matching bases. The origin of this receptor is a woman aged 45-59 years who had recovered from COVID-19. The CDR3 protein: CASSPNAGTPGNTIYF. DNA sequence: TGTGCCAGCAGCCCCAACGCCGGGACACCGGGAAACACCATATATTTT. Extended through the reference TRBV11-2 and TRBJ1-3 proteins, this CDR3 yields the full variable domain: EAGVAQSPRYKIIEKRQSVAFWCNPISGHATLYWYQQILGQGPKLLIQFQNNGVVDDSQLPKDRFSAERLKGVDSTLKIQPAKLEDSAVYLCASSPNAGTPGNTIYFGEGSWLTVV.